This TCR beta chain stems from a study of Ad26.COV2.S vaccination and SARS-CoV-2 variants. Looking at the study overall: Dosing was one shot or two shots 56 days apart.

CDR3 length: 14 amino acids. From germline, CDR1 is SGHTA and CDR2 FQGTGA. V shed 8 bases and J shed 4 bases, with 16 bases lying between them. Profiled with immunoSEQ multiplex PCR; TCRdb holds only in-frame clones, not every one. The sample yields roughly 500,000 clones, about 83% seen once. Specified treatment: some 20 received Ad26.COV2.S at low or high dose, single or two shots; about 5 received placebo; per-sample allocation not given. Specimens were obtained on day 63 following the first vaccine or placebo injection. The individual, an adult aged 18-55 years, was a donor in Boston. The TCR was taken from a person aged 18-60 years who received the Ad26.COV2.S COVID-19 vaccine or a placebo. The sequenced sample was peripheral blood, obtained in a trial of Ad26.COV2.S vaccine versus placebo. The V gene is TRBV7-3, the J gene TRBJ2-3; D not certain. CDR3 bases: TGTGCCAGCGGCCCCGGGCTAGAGGCAGATACGCAGTATTTT. Its translation: CASGPGLEADTQYF.